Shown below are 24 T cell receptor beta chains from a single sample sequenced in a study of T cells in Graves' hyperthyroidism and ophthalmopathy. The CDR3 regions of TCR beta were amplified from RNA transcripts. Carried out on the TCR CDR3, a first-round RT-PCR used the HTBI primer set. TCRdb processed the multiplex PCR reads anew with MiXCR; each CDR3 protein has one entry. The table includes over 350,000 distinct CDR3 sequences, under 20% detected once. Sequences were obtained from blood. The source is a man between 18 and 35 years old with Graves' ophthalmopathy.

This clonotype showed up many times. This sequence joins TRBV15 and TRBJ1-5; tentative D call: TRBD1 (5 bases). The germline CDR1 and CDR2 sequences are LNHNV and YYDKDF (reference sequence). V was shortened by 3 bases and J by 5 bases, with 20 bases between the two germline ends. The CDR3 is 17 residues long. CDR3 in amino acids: CATSSTRTSWGDQPQHF. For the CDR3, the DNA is TGTGCCACCAGCAGCACTAGGACATCCTGGGGGGATCAGCCCCAGCATTTT. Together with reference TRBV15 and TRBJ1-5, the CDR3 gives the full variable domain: DAMVIQNPRYQVTQFGKPVTLSCSQTLNHNVMYWYQQKSSQAPKLLFHYYDKDFNNEADTPDNFQSRRPNTSFCFLDIRSPGLGDTAMYLCATSSTRTSWGDQPQHFGDGTRLSIL.

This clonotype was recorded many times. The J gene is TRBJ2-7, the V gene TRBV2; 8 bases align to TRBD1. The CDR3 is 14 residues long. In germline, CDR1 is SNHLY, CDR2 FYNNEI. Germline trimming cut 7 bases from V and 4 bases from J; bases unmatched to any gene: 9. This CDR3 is CASKAQGALYEQYF. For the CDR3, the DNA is TGTGCCAGCAAGGCCCAGGGGGCATTGTACGAGCAGTACTTC.

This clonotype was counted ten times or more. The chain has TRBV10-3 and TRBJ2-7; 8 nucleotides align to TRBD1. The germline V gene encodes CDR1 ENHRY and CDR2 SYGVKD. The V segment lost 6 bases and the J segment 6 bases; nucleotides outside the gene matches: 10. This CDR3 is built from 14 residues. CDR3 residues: CAISQGAPGREQYF. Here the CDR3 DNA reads TGTGCCATCAGCCAGGGGGCCCCGGGACGCGAGCAGTACTTC.

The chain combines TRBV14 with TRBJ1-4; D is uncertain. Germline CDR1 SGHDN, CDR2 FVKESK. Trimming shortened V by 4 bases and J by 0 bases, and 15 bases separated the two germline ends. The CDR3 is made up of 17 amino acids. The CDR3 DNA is TGTGCCAGCAGCCGATACCAAGGGCTCGCAACTAATGAAAAACTGTTTTTT. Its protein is CASSRYQGLATNEKLFF.

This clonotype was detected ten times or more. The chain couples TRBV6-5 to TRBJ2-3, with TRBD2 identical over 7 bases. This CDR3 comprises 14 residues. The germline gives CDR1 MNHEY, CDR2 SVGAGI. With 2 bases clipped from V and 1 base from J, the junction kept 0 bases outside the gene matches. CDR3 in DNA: TGTGCCAGCAGTTACGGGAGGGGCACAGATACGCAGTATTTT. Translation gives CASSYGRGTDTQYF.

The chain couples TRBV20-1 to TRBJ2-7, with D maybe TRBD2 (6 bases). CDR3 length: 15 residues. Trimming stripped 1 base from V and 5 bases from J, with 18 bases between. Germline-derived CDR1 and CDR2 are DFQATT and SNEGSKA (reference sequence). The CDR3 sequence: CSARVSGLAMNEQYF. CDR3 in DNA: TGCAGTGCTAGAGTGAGTGGGCTAGCGATGAACGAGCAGTACTTC.

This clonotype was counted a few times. CDR3 DNA sequence: TGCAGTGCCGGGACGGGGTCTGGCTCCTACAATGAGCAGTTCTTC. Amino acids: CSAGTGSGSYNEQFF. The V call is TRBV20-1, the J call TRBJ2-1; D may match TRBD1 or TRBD2 (5 bases each). V gave up 6 bases and J gave up 0 bases, with 15 bases separating them. The CDR3 spans 15 residues. Looked up from germline, CDR1 is DFQATT and CDR2 is SNEGSKA (reference sequence).

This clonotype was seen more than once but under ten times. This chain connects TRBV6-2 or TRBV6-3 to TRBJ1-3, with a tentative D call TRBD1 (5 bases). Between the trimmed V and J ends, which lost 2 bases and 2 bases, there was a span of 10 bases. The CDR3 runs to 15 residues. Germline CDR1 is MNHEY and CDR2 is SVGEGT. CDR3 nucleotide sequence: TGTGCCAGCAGTTACCAGGGAGACCCTGGAAACACCATATATTTT. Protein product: CASSYQGDPGNTIYF.

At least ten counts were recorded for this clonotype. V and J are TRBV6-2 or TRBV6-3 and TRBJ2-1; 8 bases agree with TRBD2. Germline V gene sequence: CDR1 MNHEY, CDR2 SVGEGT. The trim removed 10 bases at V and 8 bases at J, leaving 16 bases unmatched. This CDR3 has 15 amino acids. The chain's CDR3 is CATLRTSGGFDEQFF. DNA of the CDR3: TGTGCCACGCTCCGGACCAGCGGGGGATTTGATGAGCAGTTCTTC.

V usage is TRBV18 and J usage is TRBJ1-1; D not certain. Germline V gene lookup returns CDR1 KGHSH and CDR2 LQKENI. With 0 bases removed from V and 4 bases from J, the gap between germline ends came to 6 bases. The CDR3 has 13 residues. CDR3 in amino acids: CASSPPSSTEAFF. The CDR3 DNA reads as TGTGCCAGCTCACCACCGTCTAGCACTGAAGCTTTCTTT.

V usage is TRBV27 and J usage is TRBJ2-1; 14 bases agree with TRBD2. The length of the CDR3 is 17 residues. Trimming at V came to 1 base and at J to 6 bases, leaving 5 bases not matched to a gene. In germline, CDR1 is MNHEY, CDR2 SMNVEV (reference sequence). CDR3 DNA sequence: TGTGCCAGCAGTTTATGGGGACTAGCGGGAGTTGTCAATGAGCAGTTCTTC. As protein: CASSLWGLAGVVNEQFF.

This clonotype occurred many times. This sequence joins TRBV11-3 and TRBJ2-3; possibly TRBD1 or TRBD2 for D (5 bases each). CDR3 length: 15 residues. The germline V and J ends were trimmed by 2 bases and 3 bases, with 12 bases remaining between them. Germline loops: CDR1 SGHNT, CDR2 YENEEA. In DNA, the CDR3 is TGTGCCAGCAGCTTATTTGGGGGAGTAACAGATACGCAGTATTTT. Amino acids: CASSLFGGVTDTQYF.

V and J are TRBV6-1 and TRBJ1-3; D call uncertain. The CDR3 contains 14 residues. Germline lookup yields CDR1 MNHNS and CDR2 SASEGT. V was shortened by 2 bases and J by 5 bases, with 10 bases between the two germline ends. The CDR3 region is CASSEYGIRNTIYF. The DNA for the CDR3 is TGTGCCAGCAGTGAATATGGCATTAGAAACACCATATATTTT.

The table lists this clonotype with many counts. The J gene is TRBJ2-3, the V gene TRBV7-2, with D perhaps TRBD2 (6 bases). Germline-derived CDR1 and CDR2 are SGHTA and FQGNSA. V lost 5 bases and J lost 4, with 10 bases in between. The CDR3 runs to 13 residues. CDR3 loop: CASSRGTPDTQYF. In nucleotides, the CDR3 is TGTGCCAGCAGCCGCGGGACTCCAGATACGCAGTATTTT.

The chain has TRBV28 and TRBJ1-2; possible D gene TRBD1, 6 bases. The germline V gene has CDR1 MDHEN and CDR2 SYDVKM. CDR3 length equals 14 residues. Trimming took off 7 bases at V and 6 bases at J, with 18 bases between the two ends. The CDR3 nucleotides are TGTGCCAGCACCGATCTACAGGGAACGCATGGCTACACCTTC. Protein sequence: CASTDLQGTHGYTF.

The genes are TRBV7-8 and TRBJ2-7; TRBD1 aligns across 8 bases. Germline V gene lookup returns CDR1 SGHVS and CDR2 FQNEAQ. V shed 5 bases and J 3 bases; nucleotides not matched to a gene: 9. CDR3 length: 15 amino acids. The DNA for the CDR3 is TGTGCCAGCAGCCCCCCTGACAGGGGAAGCTACGAGCAGTACTTC. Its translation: CASSPPDRGSYEQYF.

The CDR3 DNA reads as TGTGCCAGCAGTTACTTATCCGGGCCCAGCACAGATACGCAGTATTTT. This codes for CASSYLSGPSTDTQYF. The rearrangement links TRBV6-6 to TRBJ2-3; no clear D gene. The germline gives CDR1 MNHNY, CDR2 SVGAGI (reference sequence). With 1 base removed from V and 0 bases from J, the gap between germline ends came to 11 bases. CDR3 length: 16 residues.

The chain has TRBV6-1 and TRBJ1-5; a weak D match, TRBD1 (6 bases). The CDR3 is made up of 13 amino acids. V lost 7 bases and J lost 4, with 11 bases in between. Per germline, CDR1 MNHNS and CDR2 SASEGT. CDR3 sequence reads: CASTTGWNQPQHF. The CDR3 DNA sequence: TGTGCCAGCACTACAGGGTGGAATCAGCCCCAGCATTTT.

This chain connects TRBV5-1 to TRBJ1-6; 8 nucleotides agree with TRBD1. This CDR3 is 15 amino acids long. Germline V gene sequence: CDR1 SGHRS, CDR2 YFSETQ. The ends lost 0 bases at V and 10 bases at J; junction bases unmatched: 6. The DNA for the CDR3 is TGCGCCAGCAGCTTGGGACAGGGGACCAGATCACCCCTCCACTTT. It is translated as CASSLGQGTRSPLHF.

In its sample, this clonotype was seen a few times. CDR3: CASSARQGSETQYF. The CDR3 DNA is TGTGCCAGCAGCGCACGACAGGGGTCGGAGACCCAGTACTTC. This chain joins TRBV11-3 and TRBJ2-5, with 8 bases fitting TRBD1. V lost 5 bases and J lost 5; bases outside the gene matches: 7. Germline V gives CDR1 SGHNT, CDR2 YENEEA. The length of the CDR3 is 14 residues.

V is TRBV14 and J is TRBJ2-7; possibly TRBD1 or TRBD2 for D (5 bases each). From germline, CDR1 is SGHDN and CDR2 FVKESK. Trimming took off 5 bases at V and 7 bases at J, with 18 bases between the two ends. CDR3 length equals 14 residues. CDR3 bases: TGTGCCAGCAGCTACGGGACCCCCGACCGGGAGCAGTACTTC. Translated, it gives CASSYGTPDREQYF.

The CDR3 DNA reads TGTGCCAGCAGAAGGGACACGGGGGTAGAGACCCAGTACTTC. It specifies CASRRDTGVETQYF. V gene TRBV12-3 or TRBV12-4 combines with J gene TRBJ2-5; tentatively, D is TRBD1 or TRBD2 (6 bases each). With 6 bases removed from V and 4 bases from J, the gap between germline ends came to 15 bases. CDR3 length: 14 amino acids.

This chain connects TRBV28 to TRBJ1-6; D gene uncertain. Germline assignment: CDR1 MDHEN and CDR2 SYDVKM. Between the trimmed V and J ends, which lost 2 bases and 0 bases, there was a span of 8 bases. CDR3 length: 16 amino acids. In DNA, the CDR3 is TGTGCCAGCAGTTTAGAGCCACTCTCCTATAATTCACCCCTCCACTTT. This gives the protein CASSLEPLSYNSPLHF.

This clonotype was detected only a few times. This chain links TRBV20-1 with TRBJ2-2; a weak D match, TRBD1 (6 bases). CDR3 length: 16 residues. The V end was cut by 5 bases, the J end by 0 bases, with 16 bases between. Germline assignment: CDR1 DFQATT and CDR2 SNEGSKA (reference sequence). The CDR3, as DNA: TGCAGTGCTCAGGGGCTGGGCGGATCGAACACCGGGGAGCTGTTTTTT. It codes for CSAQGLGGSNTGELFF.